This entry describes one T cell receptor (beta chain). The antigen remains undetermined. The data are from a study of CD8+ T cells in alopecia areata. About the study: Each day, treated patients took oral tofacitinib twice, at 5 to 10 mg per dose.

The study, taken as a whole, reports: It was observed that many expanded lesional clones persisted in scalp and blood during tofacitinib. Patients displayed less clarity in TCR sharing than mice, a finding possibly related to HLA.

The CDR3 consists of 14 residues. V was clipped by 7 bases and J by 1 base, with 17 bases between them. Germline CDR1 reads GTSNPN; CDR2 reads SVGIG (reference sequence). The authors extracted RNA and reverse transcribed it into cDNA as the sequencing template. Assay used: immunoSEQ multiplex PCR; TCRdb lists only in-frame clones, some missing. The sample lists 110,000 or so clones, roughly 58% occurring once. Sample treatment: oral pan-JAK inhibitor, 5-10 mg twice daily. The chain recombines TRBV30 with TRBJ2-7, with D perhaps being TRBD1 or TRBD2 (5 bases each). The TCR originated in a human donor with alopecia areata. The sample here was CD8+ T cells sorted from blood, taken at week 4, from a patient treated with tofacitinib. The CDR3 nucleotides read TGTGCCTACTTGCACCGGGACGGATCCTACGAGCAGTACTTC. It encodes CAYLHRDGSYEQYF.